The source of this T cell receptor beta chain is a study of T cell responses to AZD1222 COVID-19 vaccine. Study-wide findings and caveats: Spike was spanned by vaccine-associated CD4 TCRs, which were dominant at 160-218 and 743-854. Researchers took repertoire samples only after the peak T cell response had come.

Turning to this clone: Its antigen remains unknown.

The CDR3 has 15 amino acids. V dropped 2 bases and J dropped 8; count of bases not matched to a gene: 6. Germline V gives CDR1 MNHEY, CDR2 SVGEGT. Clones were sequenced by immunoSEQ multiplex PCR, and TCRdb holds only the in-frame ones, with some missing. The table shows under 150,000 clones, with roughly 90% occurring only once. The TCR comes from an adult who received the AZD1222 COVID-19 vaccine. V is TRBV6-2 or TRBV6-3 and J is TRBJ2-1; 10 nucleotides align to TRBD2. The sequences come from peripheral blood, collected 28 days after the second AZD1222 dose. The CDR3 loop reads CASSYRASGRDEQFF. The CDR3 DNA reads as TGTGCCAGCAGTTACCGGGCTAGCGGGAGAGATGAGCAGTTCTTC.